This T cell receptor (beta chain) was recovered during a study of blood T cell repertoires in COVID-19. In the source study's methods: How many nucleated cells were present was estimated from reference gene primer amplification. TCRdb's table, derived via immunoSEQ multiplex PCR, lists solely in-frame clones and lacks some. Clone size and the V and J calls come from that table; the DNA yielded D and trimming. The sample includes roughly 350,000 clones, 85% of them seen just once. The CDR3 has 15 amino acids. Looked up from germline, CDR1 is SGHRS and CDR2 is YFSETQ. The V and J ends lost 1 base and 4 bases, in that order; junction bases with no gene match: 4.

The chain links TRBV5-1 to TRBJ2-1; 8 nucleotides line up with TRBD2. The source is a woman aged 18-35 years with acute or convalescent COVID-19. The sample consisted of peripheral blood. The CDR3 DNA reads TGCGCCAGCAGCTTGACCGCTAGCGGGTACAATGAGCAGTTCTTC. Translation gives CASSLTASGYNEQFF.